This entry lists 23 T cell receptor beta chains sequenced from one sample in a study of cytomegalovirus exposure and HLA in healthy donors. A multiplex PCR was run with 60 Vbeta primers and 13 Jbeta primers. Sequencing used immunoSEQ multiplex PCR; TCRdb keeps in-frame clones, though not all of them. The data hold about 170,000 clones, with approximately 86% observed a single time. Input material: PBMCs. Source of these receptors: a male donor in good health and CMV-seronegative.

The chain carries TRBV5-4 and TRBJ1-6; D possibly corresponds to TRBD1 (5 bases). CDR1 and CDR2 (germline): SGHNT, YYREEE (reference sequence). Trimming cost V 2 bases and J 6 bases, with 15 bases left between them. The CDR3 runs 16 residues. In nucleotides, the CDR3 is TGTGCCAGCAGCTTACCGGACACCGCCTCTAATTCACCCCTCCACTTT. It codes for CASSLPDTASNSPLHF.

This clone has just one count. The junction differs from germline at one of its ends, possibly a read error. Other DNA sequences in this specimen translate into the identical CDR3. This chain links TRBV6-5 with TRBJ1-2, with D possibly TRBD1 on 5 matching bases. Looked up from germline, CDR1 is MNHEY and CDR2 is SVGAGI. This CDR3 contains 14 residues. CDR3 nucleotide sequence: TGTGCTAGCAGTTACTCAGGCGGACAATATGGCTACACCTTC. It yields the protein CASSYSGGQYGYTF.

This clone was counted a few times. The CDR3 DNA sequence: TGCGCCAGCAGCCAAGCCGCGGCAGGGTGGTACGAGCAGTACTTC. Translating gives CASSQAAAGWYEQYF. The chain recombines TRBV4-3 with TRBJ2-7; a possible D gene is TRBD1 (5 bases). This CDR3 has 15 residues. Germline CDR1 is LGHNA and CDR2 is YSLEER. V dropped 1 base and J dropped 4 bases, with 14 bases sitting between them.

The chain has TRBV7-8 and TRBJ1-1; D is perhaps TRBD1 (6 bases). The germline V gene has CDR1 SGHVS and CDR2 FQNEAQ. V lost 5 bases and J 5 bases, leaving 18 bases between the germline ends. The CDR3 consists of 15 residues. CDR3 nucleotide sequence: TGTGCCAGCAGCCCATCGTTTGGGGGCCGGACTGAAGCTTTCTTT. This sequence encodes CASSPSFGGRTEAFF.

The genes are TRBV5-4 and TRBJ1-6; D gene ambiguous. V was clipped by 0 bases and J by 6 bases, with 4 bases between them. This CDR3 has 13 amino acids. CDR1 and CDR2 (germline): SGHNT, YYREEE (reference sequence). CDR3 region: CASSLGPNSPLHF. The CDR3 bases are TGTGCCAGCAGCTTGGGGCCTAATTCACCCCTCCACTTT. Full variable domain (remainder filled in from reference TRBV5-4 and TRBJ1-6): ETGVTQSPTHLIKTRGQQVTLRCSSQSGHNTVSWYQQALGQGPQFIFQYYREEENGRGNFPPRFSGLQFPNYSSELNVNALELDDSALYLCASSLGPNSPLHFGNGTRLTVT.

There are a few counts of this clone. The chain carries TRBV19 and TRBJ1-4; no clear D gene. V shed 4 bases and J shed 4 bases, with 4 bases lying between them. CDR1 LNHDA and CDR2 SQIVND come from the germline V gene (reference sequence). The CDR3 is made up of 12 amino acids. As DNA, the CDR3 is TGTGCCAGTAGTAACAGTAATGAAAAACTGTTTTTT. Translation: CASSNSNEKLFF.

The chain uses TRBV10-3 and TRBJ1-1; TRBD1 is a possible D gene (5 bases). Germline CDR1 ENHRY, CDR2 SYGVKD. This CDR3 has 17 residues. Trimming pared 6 bases from V and 1 base from J, leaving 21 bases between. CDR3: CAISPTSGFGRNTEAFF. DNA for the CDR3: TGTGCCATCAGCCCCACCTCAGGGTTCGGTCGGAACACTGAAGCTTTCTTT.

The chain links TRBV7-8 to TRBJ2-3; 11 bases align to TRBD2. This CDR3 spans 16 amino acids. V dropped 5 bases and J dropped 2; count of bases not matched to a gene: 6. Germline V gene sequence: CDR1 SGHVS, CDR2 FQNEAQ. The CDR3 DNA is TGTGCCAGCAGCCCGGGGACTAGCGGTCTCACAGATACGCAGTATTTT. Translated, it gives CASSPGTSGLTDTQYF. Based on the CDR3 plus reference TRBV7-8 and TRBJ2-3, the full variable domain is GAGVSQSPRYKVAKRGQDVALRCDPISGHVSLFWYQQALGQGPEFLTYFQNEAQLDKSGLPSDRFFAERPEGSVSTLKIQRTQQEDSAVYLCASSPGTSGLTDTQYFGPGTRLTVL.

The chain carries TRBV4-2 and TRBJ2-3; D may be TRBD2 (5 bases). Germline V gene lookup returns CDR1 LGHNA and CDR2 YNFKEQ. The CDR3 is made up of 14 amino acids. V lost 1 base and J 2 bases, leaving 7 bases between the germline ends. CDR3 coding DNA: TGTGCCAGCAGCCAAGGGGAGACCACAGATACGCAGTATTTT. Protein sequence: CASSQGETTDTQYF.

J is TRBJ1-1 and V is TRBV6-5; maybe TRBD1 (6 bases). With 5 bases removed from V and 7 bases from J, the gap between germline ends came to 14 bases. The CDR3 has 13 amino acids. Per the germline V gene, CDR1 is MNHEY and CDR2 is SVGAGI. For the CDR3, the DNA is TGTGCCAGCAGTACCGACAGGAGATATGAAGCTTTCTTT. It translates to CASSTDRRYEAFF.

V is TRBV14 and J is TRBJ1-5, with D perhaps matching TRBD1 (6 bases). The CDR3 length is 18 residues. CDR1 and CDR2 (germline): SGHDN, FVKESK. Trimming removed 2 bases from V and 7 bases from J, with 24 bases in between. The chain's CDR3 is CASSQKDQDSTPLQPQHF. CDR3 bases: TGTGCCAGCAGCCAAAAGGACCAGGACAGTACCCCCCTACAGCCCCAGCATTTT.

J is TRBJ1-5 and V is TRBV6-1; the D is unclear. CDR1 and CDR2 (germline): MNHNS, SASEGT. There are 14 residues in the CDR3. V shed 0 bases and J shed 0 bases, with 3 bases lying between them. CDR3 amino acids: CASSEAYSNQPQHF. CDR3 sequence (DNA): TGTGCCAGCAGTGAAGCCTATAGCAATCAGCCCCAGCATTTT.

Only one count was recorded for this clone. The genes are TRBV27 and TRBJ1-4, with 9 positions matching TRBD1. The CDR3 sequence is 15 residues long. Looked up from germline, CDR1 is MNHEY and CDR2 is SMNVEV (reference sequence). Trimming cost V 5 bases and J 5 bases; bases outside gene matches: 6. CDR3 DNA sequence: TGTGCCAGCAGTCCTCCTGGACAGGGGAATGAAAAACTGTTTTTT. Its translation: CASSPPGQGNEKLFF. Drawing the rest from reference TRBV27 and TRBJ1-4, the complete variable domain is EAQVTQNPRYLITVTGKKLTVTCSQNMNHEYMSWYRQDPGLGLRQIYYSMNVEVTDKGDVPEGYKVSRKEKRNFPLILESPSPNQTSLYFCASSPPGQGNEKLFFGSGTQLSVL.

This chain links TRBV7-2 with TRBJ1-1; a weak D match, TRBD1 (6 bases). There are 14 residues in the CDR3. Trimming took 1 base from V and 8 from J, leaving 14 bases between them. Germline V lookup: CDR1 SGHTA, CDR2 FQGNSA. DNA for the CDR3: TGTGCCAGCAGCTTAGGACCTAGCGGACAGGAAGCTTTCTTT. This gives the protein CASSLGPSGQEAFF.

CDR3 nucleotides: TGTGCCAGCAGCGACAGTAACTATGGCTACACCTTC. It translates to CASSDSNYGYTF. The chain uses TRBV7-9 and TRBJ1-2; D is perhaps TRBD1 (5 bases). There are 12 residues in the CDR3. Germline CDR1 is SEHNR and CDR2 is FQNEAQ (reference sequence). V lost 5 bases to trimming and J lost 1 base, with 5 bases between them.

The J gene is TRBJ1-1, the V gene TRBV7-9; D possibly corresponds to TRBD1 (5 bases). This CDR3 comprises 14 residues. V dropped 6 bases and J dropped 2 bases, with 13 bases sitting between them. The germline CDR1 and CDR2 sequences are SEHNR and FQNEAQ (reference sequence). The CDR3 coding sequence is TGTGCCAGCAGTCCGGACACAGCTAACACTGAAGCTTTCTTT. Translated: CASSPDTANTEAFF.

This chain links TRBV9 with TRBJ1-2; 10 nucleotides match TRBD1. V lost 0 bases, J lost 7 bases, and 0 bases stayed unmatched. This CDR3 has 13 amino acids. From germline, CDR1 is SGDLS and CDR2 YYNGEE. The chain's CDR3 is CASSVGTGGGYTF. CDR3 nucleotides: TGTGCCAGCAGCGTAGGGACAGGGGGTGGCTACACCTTC.

The chain combines TRBV5-1 with TRBJ2-1; TRBD2 matches at 7 bases. V lost 2 bases, J lost 5 bases, and 22 bases stayed unmatched. CDR3 length: 20 amino acids. Germline V gene lookup returns CDR1 SGHRS and CDR2 YFSETQ. The CDR3 DNA is TGCGCCAGCAGCTTTCGGGACGGGGGGAGTATTCAGGGAGGGAACAATGAGCAGTTCTTC. Translation: CASSFRDGGSIQGGNNEQFF.

V is TRBV28 and J is TRBJ2-1; D might be TRBD2 (5 bases). CDR3 length equals 19 residues. Trimming stripped 3 bases from V and 7 bases from J, with 28 bases between. Germline CDR1 reads MDHEN; CDR2 reads SYDVKM. The DNA for the CDR3 is TGTGCCAGCAGTTTCCCACGGCAAGCGACCGGGAAAAACTTGAATGAGCAGTTCTTC. It codes for CASSFPRQATGKNLNEQFF. Complete variable domain (other parts from reference TRBV28 and TRBJ2-1): DVKVTQSSRYLVKRTGEKVFLECVQDMDHENMFWYRQDPGLGLRLIYFSYDVKMKEKGDIPEGYSVSREKKERFSLILESASTNQTSMYLCASSFPRQATGKNLNEQFFGPGTRLTVL.

A single count supports this clone. This rearrangement joins TRBV6-5 to TRBJ1-4; D possibly corresponds to TRBD1 (5 bases). Trimming pared 6 bases from V and 7 bases from J, leaving 18 bases between. CDR1 and CDR2 (germline): MNHEY, SVGAGI. The CDR3 loop spans 15 amino acids. The DNA for the CDR3 is TGTGCCAGCAGCACCCCCATCGGGGGAGTTGAAAAACTGTTTTTT. As protein: CASSTPIGGVEKLFF.

The rearrangement joins TRBV6-1 to TRBJ2-7; TRBD1 might be the D (5 bases). Germline CDR1 is MNHNS and CDR2 is SASEGT. The length of the CDR3 is 14 residues. V was trimmed by 0 bases and J by 6 bases, leaving 12 bases between them. The DNA of the CDR3 is TGTGCCAGCAGTGAAGCTAGTGTAAGGGGCGAGCAGTACTTC. It yields the protein CASSEASVRGEQYF.

The chain recombines TRBV30 with TRBJ1-1, with unresolved D. Per the germline V gene, CDR1 is GTSNPN and CDR2 is SVGIG (reference sequence). The CDR3 is made up of 18 amino acids. V was trimmed by 1 base and J by 0 bases, leaving 21 bases between them. DNA of the CDR3: TGTGCCTGGAGTGCCGCCAAACTGGATAGAGGGCTGAACACTGAAGCTTTCTTT. Protein product: CAWSAAKLDRGLNTEAFF. Drawing the rest from reference TRBV30 and TRBJ1-1, the complete variable domain is SQTIHQWPATLVQPVGSPLSLECTVEGTSNPNLYWYRQAAGRGLQLLFYSVGIGQISSEVPQNLSASRPQDRQFILSSKKLLLSDSGFYLCAWSAAKLDRGLNTEAFFGQGTRLTVV.

The chain uses TRBV6-5 and TRBJ1-6; 7 bases map to TRBD1. Germline V gene data show CDR1 as MNHEY and CDR2 as SVGAGI. The V segment lost 6 bases and the J segment 7 bases; nucleotides outside the gene matches: 3. CDR3 size: 13 residues. The CDR3 loop reads CASRPTGNSPLHF. DNA for the CDR3: TGTGCCAGCAGACCGACAGGGAATTCACCCCTCCACTTT.